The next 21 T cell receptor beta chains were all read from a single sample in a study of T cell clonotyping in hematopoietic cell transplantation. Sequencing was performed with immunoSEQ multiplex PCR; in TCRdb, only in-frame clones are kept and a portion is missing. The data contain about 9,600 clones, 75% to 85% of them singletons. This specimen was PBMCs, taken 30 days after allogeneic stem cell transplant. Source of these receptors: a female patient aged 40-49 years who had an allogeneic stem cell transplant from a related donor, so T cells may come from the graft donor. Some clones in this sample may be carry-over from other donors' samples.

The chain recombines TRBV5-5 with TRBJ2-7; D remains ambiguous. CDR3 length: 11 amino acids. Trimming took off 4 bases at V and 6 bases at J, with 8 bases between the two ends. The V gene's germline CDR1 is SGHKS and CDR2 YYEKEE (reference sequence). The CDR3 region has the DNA TGTGCCAGCAGCAGAGAACGCGAGCAGTACTTC. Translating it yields CASSREREQYF.

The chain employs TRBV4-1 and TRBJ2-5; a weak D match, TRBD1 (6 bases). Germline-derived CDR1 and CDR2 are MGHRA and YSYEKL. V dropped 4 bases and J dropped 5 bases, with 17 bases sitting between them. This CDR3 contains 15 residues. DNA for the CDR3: TGCGCCAGCAGCCCGTTACAGGGTCCAGGGGAGACCCAGTACTTC. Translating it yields CASSPLQGPGETQYF.

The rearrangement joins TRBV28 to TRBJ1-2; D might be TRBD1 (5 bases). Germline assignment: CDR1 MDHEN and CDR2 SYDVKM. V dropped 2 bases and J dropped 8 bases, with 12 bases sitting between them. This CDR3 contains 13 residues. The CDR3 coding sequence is TGTGCCAGCAGTTTAATCCAGGCAGGGGGCTACACCTTC. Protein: CASSLIQAGGYTF.

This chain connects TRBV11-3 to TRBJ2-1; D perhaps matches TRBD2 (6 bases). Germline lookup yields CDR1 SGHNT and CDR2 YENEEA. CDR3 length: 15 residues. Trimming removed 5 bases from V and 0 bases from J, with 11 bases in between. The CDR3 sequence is CASSRSGSSYNEQFF. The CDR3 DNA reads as TGTGCCAGCAGCCGTAGCGGTAGCTCCTACAATGAGCAGTTCTTC.

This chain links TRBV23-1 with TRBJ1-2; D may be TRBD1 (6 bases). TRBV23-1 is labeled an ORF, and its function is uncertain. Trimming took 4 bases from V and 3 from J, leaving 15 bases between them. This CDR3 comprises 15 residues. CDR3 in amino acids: CASSPKKDSDYGYTF. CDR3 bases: TGCGCCAGCAGTCCGAAAAAGGACAGCGACTATGGCTACACCTTC.

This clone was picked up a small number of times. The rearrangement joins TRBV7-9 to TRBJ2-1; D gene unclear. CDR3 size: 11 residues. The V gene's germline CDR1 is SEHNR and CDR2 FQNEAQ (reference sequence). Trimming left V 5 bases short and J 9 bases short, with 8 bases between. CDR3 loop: CASSPPGEQFF. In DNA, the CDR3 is TGTGCCAGCAGCCCCCCGGGTGAGCAGTTCTTC.

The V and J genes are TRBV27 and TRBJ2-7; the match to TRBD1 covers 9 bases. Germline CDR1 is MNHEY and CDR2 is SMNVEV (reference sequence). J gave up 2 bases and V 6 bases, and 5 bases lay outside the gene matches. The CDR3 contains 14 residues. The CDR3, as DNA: TGTGCCAGCAGCAACCGACAGGGGGCCTACGAGCAGTACTTC. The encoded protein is CASSNRQGAYEQYF.

CDR3 sequence (DNA): TGTGCCAGCACCACAACGCGGGGACAGGGATTCGATCAGCCCCAGCATTTT. Translating it yields CASTTTRGQGFDQPQHF. The V gene is TRBV27, the J gene TRBJ1-5, with TRBD1 identical over 9 bases. V shed 7 bases and J 5 bases; nucleotides not matched to a gene: 15. The CDR3 covers 17 residues. Per the germline V gene, CDR1 is MNHEY and CDR2 is SMNVEV (reference sequence).

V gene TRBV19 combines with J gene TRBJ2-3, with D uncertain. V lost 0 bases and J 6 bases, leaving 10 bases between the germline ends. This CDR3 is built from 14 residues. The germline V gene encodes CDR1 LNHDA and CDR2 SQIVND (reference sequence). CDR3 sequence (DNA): TGTGCCAGTAGTATAGAGCCTATCCCTGATACGCAGTATTTT. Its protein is CASSIEPIPDTQYF.

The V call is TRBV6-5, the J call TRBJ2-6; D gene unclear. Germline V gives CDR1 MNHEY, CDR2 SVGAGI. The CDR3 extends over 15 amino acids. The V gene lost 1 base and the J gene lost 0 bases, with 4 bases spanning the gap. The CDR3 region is CASSYFNSGANVLTF. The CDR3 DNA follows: TGTGCCAGCAGTTACTTTAACTCTGGGGCCAACGTCCTGACTTTC.

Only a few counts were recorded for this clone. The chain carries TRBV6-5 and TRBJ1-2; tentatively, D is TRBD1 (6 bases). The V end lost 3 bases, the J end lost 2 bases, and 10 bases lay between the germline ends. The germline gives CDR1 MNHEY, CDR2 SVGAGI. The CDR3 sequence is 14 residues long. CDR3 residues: CASSYQGLNYGYTF. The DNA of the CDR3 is TGTGCCAGCAGTTATCAGGGGTTGAACTATGGCTACACCTTC.

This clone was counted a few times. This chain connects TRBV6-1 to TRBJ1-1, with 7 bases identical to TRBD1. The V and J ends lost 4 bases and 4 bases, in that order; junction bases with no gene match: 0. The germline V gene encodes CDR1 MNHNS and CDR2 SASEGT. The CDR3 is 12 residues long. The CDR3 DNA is TGTGCCAGCAGTGGGACAGGCACTGAAGCTTTCTTT. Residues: CASSGTGTEAFF.

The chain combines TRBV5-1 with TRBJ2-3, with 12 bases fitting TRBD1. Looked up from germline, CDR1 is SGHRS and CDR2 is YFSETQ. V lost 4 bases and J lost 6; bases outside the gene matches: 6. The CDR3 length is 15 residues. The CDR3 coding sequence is TGCGCCAGCAGCACCGGGACAGGGGGCCTGGATACGCAGTATTTT. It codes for CASSTGTGGLDTQYF.

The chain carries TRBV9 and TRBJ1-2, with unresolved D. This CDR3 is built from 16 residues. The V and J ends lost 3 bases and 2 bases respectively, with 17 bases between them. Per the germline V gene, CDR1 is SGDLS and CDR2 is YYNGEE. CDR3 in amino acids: CASSDPRNIPNYGYTF. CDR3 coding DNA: TGTGCCAGCAGCGATCCCCGGAACATCCCAAACTATGGCTACACCTTC.

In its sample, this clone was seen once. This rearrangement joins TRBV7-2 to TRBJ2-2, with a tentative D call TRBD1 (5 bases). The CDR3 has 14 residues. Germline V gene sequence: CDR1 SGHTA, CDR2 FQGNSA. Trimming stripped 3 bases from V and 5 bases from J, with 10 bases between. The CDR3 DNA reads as TGTGCCAGCAGCTTTTCACAGGTTACCGGGGAGCTGTTTTTT. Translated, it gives CASSFSQVTGELFF. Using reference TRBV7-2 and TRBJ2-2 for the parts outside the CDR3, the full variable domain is GAGVSQSPSNKVTEKGKDVELRCDPISGHTALYWYRQSLGQGLEFLIYFQGNSAPDKSGLPSDRFSAERTGGSVSTLTIQRTQQEDSAVYLCASSFSQVTGELFFGEGSRLTVL.

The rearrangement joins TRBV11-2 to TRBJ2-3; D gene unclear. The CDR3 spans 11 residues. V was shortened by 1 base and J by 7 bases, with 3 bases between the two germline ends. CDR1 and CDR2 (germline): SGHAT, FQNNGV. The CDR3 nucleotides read TGTGCCAGCAGCTTAGGAAATACGCAGTATTTT. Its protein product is CASSLGNTQYF.

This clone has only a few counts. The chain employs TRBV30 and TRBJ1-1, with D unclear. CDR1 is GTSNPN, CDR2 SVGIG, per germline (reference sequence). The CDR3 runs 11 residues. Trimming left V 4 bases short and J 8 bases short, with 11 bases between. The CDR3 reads CAWNQAGEAFF. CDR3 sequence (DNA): TGTGCCTGGAATCAGGCCGGGGAAGCTTTCTTT. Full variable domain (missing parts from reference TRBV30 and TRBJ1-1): SQTIHQWPATLVQPVGSPLSLECTVEGTSNPNLYWYRQAAGRGLQLLFYSVGIGQISSEVPQNLSASRPQDRQFILSSKKLLLSDSGFYLCAWNQAGEAFFGQGTRLTVV.

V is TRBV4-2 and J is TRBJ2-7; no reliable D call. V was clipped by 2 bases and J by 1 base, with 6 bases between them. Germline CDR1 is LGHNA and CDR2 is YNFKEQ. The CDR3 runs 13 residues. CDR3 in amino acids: CASSQRDSYEQYF. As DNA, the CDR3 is TGTGCCAGCAGCCAAAGGGATTCCTACGAGCAGTACTTC.

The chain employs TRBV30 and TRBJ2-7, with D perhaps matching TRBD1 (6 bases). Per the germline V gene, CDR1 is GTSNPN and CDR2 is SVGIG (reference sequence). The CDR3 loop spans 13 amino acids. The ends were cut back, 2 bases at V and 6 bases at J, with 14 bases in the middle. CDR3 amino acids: CAWSYREDGEQYF. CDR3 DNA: TGTGCCTGGAGTTACAGGGAAGACGGCGAGCAGTACTTC.

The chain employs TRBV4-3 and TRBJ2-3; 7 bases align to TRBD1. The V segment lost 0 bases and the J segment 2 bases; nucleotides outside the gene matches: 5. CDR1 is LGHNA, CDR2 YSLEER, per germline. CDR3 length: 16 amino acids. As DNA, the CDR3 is TGCGCCAGCAGCCAAGAGCCAGGGGGAGACACAGATACGCAGTATTTT. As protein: CASSQEPGGDTDTQYF.

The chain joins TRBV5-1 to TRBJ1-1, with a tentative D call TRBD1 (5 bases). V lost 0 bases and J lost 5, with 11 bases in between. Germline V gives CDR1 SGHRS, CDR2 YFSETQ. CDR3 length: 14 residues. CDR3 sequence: CASSLEQGWTEAFF. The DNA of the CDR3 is TGCGCCAGCAGCTTGGAGCAGGGTTGGACTGAAGCTTTCTTT.